This T cell receptor (beta chain) was sequenced in a study of vaccination effects on CD4 cells after COVID-19. Only a few counts were recorded for this clone. Antigen unknown. V was shortened by 7 bases and J by 0 bases, with 9 bases between the two germline ends. CDR1 is ENHRY and CDR2 is SYGVKD in the germline V gene. There are 13 residues in the CDR3. Ahead of sequencing, the ViraFEST assay grew antigen-specific CD4+ T cells using viral peptide pools. When less than 12 days of culture had elapsed, CD4+ T cells were isolated. All study participants received two doses of BNT162b2 or mRNA-1273 vaccine. PBMC cultures contained two million cells per well, about 11 IU/ml IL-2 and approximately 9.9 ug/ml peptides. Sequencing was performed with immunoSEQ multiplex PCR; in TCRdb, only in-frame clones are kept and a portion is missing. The sample records about 30,000 clones, 60% to 80% being singletons.

The source material was CD4+ T cells from PBMCs cultured with HCoV-229E spike peptides, sampled after COVID-19 vaccination. The chain uses TRBV10-3 and TRBJ1-1; D is uncertain. This sequence was found in a human donor who received a COVID-19 vaccine. The CDR3 reads CAIMDFMNTEAFF. Here the CDR3 DNA reads TGTGCCATCATGGATTTCATGAACACTGAAGCTTTCTTT.